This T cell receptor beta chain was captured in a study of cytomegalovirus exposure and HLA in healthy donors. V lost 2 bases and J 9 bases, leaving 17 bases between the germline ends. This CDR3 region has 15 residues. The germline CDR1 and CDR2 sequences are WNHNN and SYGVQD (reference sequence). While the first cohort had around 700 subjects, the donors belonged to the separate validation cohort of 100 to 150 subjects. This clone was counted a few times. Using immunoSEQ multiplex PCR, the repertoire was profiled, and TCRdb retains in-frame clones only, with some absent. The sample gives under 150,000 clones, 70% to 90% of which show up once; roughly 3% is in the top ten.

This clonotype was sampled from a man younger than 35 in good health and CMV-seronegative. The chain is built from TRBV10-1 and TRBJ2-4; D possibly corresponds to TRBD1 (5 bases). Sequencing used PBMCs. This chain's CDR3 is CASSEGQGSMSIQYF. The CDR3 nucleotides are TGCGCCAGCAGTGAGGGGCAGGGAAGCATGAGCATTCAGTACTTC.